This T cell receptor (beta chain) was recovered during a study of cytomegalovirus exposure and HLA in healthy donors. The study's findings and limits: A later analysis linked a missense DCLRE1C variant to TCR beta V- and J-gene trimming. In all likelihood, a cluster of highly shared sequence variants was a sequencing artifact. As a later analysis showed, several of the most significant clusters appeared to be linked to common viral pathogens.

The V gene end was trimmed by 8 bases and the J gene end by 2 bases; junction bases not matched to a gene: 18. CDR3 length: 18 residues. Per the germline V gene, CDR1 is WNHNN and CDR2 is SYGVQD (reference sequence). On this clone: The target antigen is unknown.

PCR was performed using 60 Vbeta and 13 Jbeta primers. Libraries were prepared by immunoSEQ multiplex PCR; TCRdb keeps only in-frame clonotypes and omits some of them. The top ten clones hold roughly 25% of a sample with roughly 63,000 clones, 71% of them seen once. The chain has TRBV10-1 and TRBJ2-7; TRBD1 matches 10 bases. This receptor was obtained from a man in his forties or fifties in good health and CMV-seropositive. The sequenced material came from PBMCs. The CDR3 bases are TGCGCCAGCTTGACGGGTTGCCTGGACAGGGGGGCGGCCTACGAGCAGTACTTC. It codes for CASLTGCLDRGAAYEQYF.